These 27 T cell receptor beta chains originate from one sample sequenced in a study of CD8 T cells in Susac syndrome (dated by TCRdb to the late 2010s). The library was obtained by the immunoSEQ multiplex PCR assay. RNA was extracted using the RNeasy kit, and roughly 0.45 to 1 ug of the RNA was reverse transcribed with random hexamers. TCRdb reanalyzed the raw reads on its own, using fastp at Q25 for trimming and MiXCR for clone calling, and kept in-frame beta chains. CDR3 protein sequences are deduplicated, and each keeps its most common genes and DNA. The sample yields hundreds of thousands of distinct CDR3 sequences; around 93% were counted once. Approximately 0.081% of the sample is held by the ten biggest clonotypes. The specimen sequenced was CD4+ T cells from PBMCs. The receptor source for this set is a human donor with multiple sclerosis.

The CDR3 bases are TGTGCCAGCACCCCATGGCGGGGACATCACAATGAGCAGTTCTTC. Protein sequence: CASTPWRGHHNEQFF. This chain connects TRBV12-3 or TRBV12-4 to TRBJ2-1, with D possibly called TRBD1 or TRBD2 (6 bases each). The CDR3 runs 15 residues. V was pared by 7 bases and J by 5 bases, with 18 bases between.

The chain couples TRBV20-1 to TRBJ1-1; D unresolved. The CDR3 contains 11 residues. Looked up from germline, CDR1 is DFQATT and CDR2 is SNEGSKA (reference sequence). CDR3 bases: TGCAGGGCAGCGTCGGGCACTGAAGCTTTCTTT. Its protein product is CRAASGTEAFF.

V is TRBV30 and J is TRBJ2-3, with D tentatively TRBD1 (6 bases). The CDR3 is 13 residues long. The germline CDR1 and CDR2 sequences are GTSNPN and SVGIG (reference sequence). V lost 3 bases to trimming and J lost 3 bases, with 10 bases between them. DNA of the CDR3: TGTGCCTGGAGCCAGGGGCTTACAGATACGCAGTATTTT. It codes for CAWSQGLTDTQYF.

This clonotype turned up a few times. The chain is built from TRBV27 and TRBJ1-2; TRBD1 matches at 8 bases. This CDR3 comprises 13 residues. CDR1 is MNHEY and CDR2 is SMNVEV in the germline V gene (reference sequence). J gave up 7 bases and V 3 bases, and 4 bases lay outside the gene matches. CDR3 sequence reads: CASSLDRVGGYTF. CDR3 DNA: TGTGCCAGCAGTTTGGACAGGGTGGGTGGCTACACCTTC.

This chain joins TRBV13 and TRBJ1-1, with a weak D call TRBD1 (6 bases). CDR1 is PRHDT and CDR2 is FYEKMQ in the germline V gene (reference sequence). The CDR3 loop spans 15 amino acids. With 4 bases removed from V and 0 bases from J, the gap between germline ends came to 12 bases. The CDR3 region has the DNA TGTGCCAGCAGCTCGGACAGAGCACTGAACACTGAAGCTTTCTTT. It encodes CASSSDRALNTEAFF.

The genes are TRBV6-5 and TRBJ1-1; 7 positions match TRBD1. Germline-derived CDR1 and CDR2 are MNHEY and SVGAGI. V lost 5 bases, J lost 0 bases, and 6 bases stayed unmatched. The length of the CDR3 is 15 residues. In DNA form, the CDR3 reads TGTGCCAGCAGTAACGACAGGGTCATGAACACTGAAGCTTTCTTT. Translated, it gives CASSNDRVMNTEAFF.

The CDR3 region is CASRYQDWHGANVLTF. DNA of the CDR3: TGTGCCAGCAGGTATCAAGATTGGCACGGGGCCAACGTCCTGACTTTC. The chain carries TRBV6-5 and TRBJ2-6; D remains unclear. Germline assignment: CDR1 MNHEY and CDR2 SVGAGI. V dropped 6 bases and J dropped 4 bases, with 16 bases sitting between them. The CDR3 runs to 16 residues.

V gene TRBV20-1 combines with J gene TRBJ1-2, with D hard to call. The germline V and J ends were trimmed by 1 base and 8 bases, with 14 bases remaining between them. The CDR3 contains 13 residues. Germline loops: CDR1 DFQATT, CDR2 SNEGSKA (reference sequence). The CDR3 protein is CSARVSEGWGYTF. In DNA, the CDR3 is TGCAGTGCTAGAGTGTCAGAGGGTTGGGGCTACACCTTC.

This chain uses TRBV9 with TRBJ2-1; no firm D call. The CDR3 is made up of 16 amino acids. In germline, CDR1 is SGDLS, CDR2 YYNGEE. The germline V and J ends were trimmed by 1 base and 2 bases, with 13 bases remaining between them. The CDR3 loop is CASSVRQVLPYNEQFF. CDR3 DNA sequence: TGTGCCAGCAGCGTAAGGCAGGTGTTACCCTACAATGAGCAGTTCTTC.

This clonotype was seen only once. This chain connects TRBV20-1 to TRBJ2-5; TRBD2 matches at 10 bases. Trimming removed 0 bases from V and 2 bases from J; junction bases left unmatched: 12. Germline V gene lookup returns CDR1 DFQATT and CDR2 SNEGSKA (reference sequence). CDR3 length: 18 residues. The CDR3 protein is CSAREVASGGLKQETQYF. In DNA, the CDR3 is TGCAGTGCTAGAGAGGTGGCTAGCGGGGGACTCAAACAAGAGACCCAGTACTTC.

This clonotype occurred a few times. The chain has TRBV20-1 and TRBJ2-1; D gene unclear. The ends were cut back, 5 bases at V and 3 bases at J, with 5 bases in the middle. In germline, CDR1 is DFQATT, CDR2 SNEGSKA (reference sequence). The CDR3 totals 11 residues. The CDR3 region is CSAGDYNEQFF. The CDR3 DNA is TGCAGTGCTGGCGACTACAATGAGCAGTTCTTC.

This chain links TRBV5-1 with TRBJ1-5; perhaps TRBD1 as D (6 bases). The CDR3 is 14 residues long. The germline V gene has CDR1 SGHRS and CDR2 YFSETQ. V dropped 0 bases and J dropped 7 bases, with 11 bases sitting between them. The CDR3 reads CASSLEQGLQPQHF. The CDR3 DNA sequence: TGCGCCAGCAGCTTGGAACAGGGATTGCAGCCCCAGCATTTT.

The V call is TRBV2, the J call TRBJ1-2; D possibly corresponds to TRBD1 (6 bases). V was shortened by 5 bases and J by 3 bases, with 25 bases between the two germline ends. CDR1 and CDR2 (germline): SNHLY, FYNNEI. This CDR3 contains 18 residues. CDR3 coding DNA: TGTGCCAGCAGTATATTACTATACAGCAGGGGTTTGGACTATGGCTACACCTTC. Protein: CASSILLYSRGLDYGYTF.

The chain has TRBV12-3 or TRBV12-4 and TRBJ2-3, with 9 bases fitting TRBD1. The CDR3 totals 17 residues. V trimming: 7 bases; J trimming: 1 base; junction bases outside the gene matches: 12. The CDR3 spells CASNALTGQGGTDTQYF. The CDR3 DNA sequence: TGTGCCAGCAATGCGCTAACGGGACAGGGAGGCACAGATACGCAGTATTTT.

The rearrangement uses TRBV30 and TRBJ1-1; the D gene is possibly TRBD1 (6 bases). The CDR3 runs 13 residues. Germline assignment: CDR1 GTSNPN and CDR2 SVGIG (reference sequence). V shed 4 bases and J shed 2 bases, with 11 bases lying between them. The CDR3 nucleotides read TGTGCCTGGACCTCCGGGACAAACACTGAAGCTTTCTTT. Its protein product is CAWTSGTNTEAFF.

Only one count was recorded for this clonotype. This chain uses TRBV29-1 with TRBJ1-1, with D tentatively TRBD1 (5 bases). V lost 4 bases to trimming and J lost 1 base, with 13 bases between them. Germline V CDR1 and CDR2: SQVTM, ANQGSEA. There are 14 residues in the CDR3. CDR3 DNA: TGCAGCGTTGGTCAGGGAGTTGAGAACACTGAAGCTTTCTTT. It codes for CSVGQGVENTEAFF.

The rearrangement joins TRBV19 to TRBJ2-4; tentative D call: TRBD2 (5 bases). There are 15 residues in the CDR3. V lost 4 bases and J 5 bases, leaving 15 bases between the germline ends. CDR1 is LNHDA, CDR2 SQIVND, per germline (reference sequence). CDR3 region: CASSTPSGRENIQYF. The CDR3 nucleotides read TGTGCCAGTAGTACCCCATCCGGGCGGGAAAACATTCAGTACTTC.

V usage is TRBV30 and J usage is TRBJ2-1, with 8 bases fitting TRBD2. This CDR3 contains 11 residues. From germline, CDR1 is GTSNPN and CDR2 SVGIG (reference sequence). The ends lost 5 bases at V and 15 bases at J; junction bases unmatched: 9. CDR3 sequence: CAWVREGNPFF. In nucleotides, the CDR3 is TGTGCCTGGGTCCGGGAGGGCAATCCGTTCTTC.

This sequence joins TRBV12-3 or TRBV12-4 and TRBJ1-2; D may be TRBD1 (6 bases). V dropped 8 bases and J dropped 4 bases, with 20 bases sitting between them. The CDR3 runs 15 residues. The DNA for the CDR3 is TGTGCCAGCCAACCCTCTCCAGGGACAACCTATGGCTACACCTTC. This gives the protein CASQPSPGTTYGYTF.

The V and J genes are TRBV5-1 and TRBJ2-5, with 7 bases that match TRBD1. Germline lookup yields CDR1 SGHRS and CDR2 YFSETQ. After removal of 7 bases from V and 4 bases from J, the junction contained 4 bases not matched to a gene. This CDR3 comprises 12 residues. The CDR3 DNA sequence: TGCGCCAGCGCACAGGGGTTAGAGACCCAGTACTTC. Its translation: CASAQGLETQYF.

V gene TRBV15 combines with J gene TRBJ2-1; weak D call: TRBD1 (5 bases). Germline loops: CDR1 LNHNV, CDR2 YYDKDF (reference sequence). V was shortened by 11 bases and J by 4 bases, with 12 bases between the two germline ends. The CDR3 sequence is 12 residues long. In DNA form, the CDR3 reads TGTGCCGGCTCTACAGGATACAATGAGCAGTTCTTC. It is translated as CAGSTGYNEQFF.

In this sample, this clonotype turned up once. The rearrangement uses TRBV5-6 and TRBJ1-2; 8 bases map to TRBD1. The CDR3 consists of 13 residues. Germline CDR1 SGHDT, CDR2 YYEEEE. V lost 4 bases to trimming and J lost 7 bases; unmatched junction nucleotides: 6. CDR3 sequence: CASSADRDLGYTF. The CDR3 DNA reads as TGTGCCAGCAGCGCGGACAGGGACCTTGGCTACACCTTC. The variable domain in full, with the rest retrieved from reference TRBV5-6 and TRBJ1-2, is DAGVTQSPTHLIKTRGQQVTLRCSPKSGHDTVSWYQQALGQGPQFIFQYYEEEERQRGNFPDRFSGHQFPNYSSELNVNALLLGDSALYLCASSADRDLGYTFGSGTRLTVV.

J is TRBJ1-1 and V is TRBV29-1; weak D call: TRBD1 (5 bases). Germline V gene sequence: CDR1 SQVTM, CDR2 ANQGSEA. There are 12 residues in the CDR3. CDR3 nucleotide sequence: TGCAGTGCCGGGGGAGGGCCCGCCGAAGCTTTCTTT. Translated: CSAGGGPAEAFF.

The rearrangement uses TRBV9 and TRBJ2-7; D is ambiguous. The CDR3 spans 15 residues. The germline V and J ends were trimmed by 4 bases and 4 bases, with 18 bases remaining between them. Germline CDR1 SGDLS, CDR2 YYNGEE. The CDR3 is CASSQHRSPRYEQYV. The CDR3 coding sequence is TGTGCCAGCAGCCAACATAGATCCCCCCGGTACGAGCAGTACGTC.

The chain joins TRBV29-1 to TRBJ1-1, with a possible D match to TRBD1 (5 bases). Between the trimmed V and J ends, which lost 5 bases and 8 bases, there was a span of 18 bases. The CDR3 contains 13 residues. CDR1 SQVTM and CDR2 ANQGSEA come from the germline V gene. The CDR3, as DNA: TGCAGCGTTCGACAGTTCTCAACCCCCGAAGCTTTCTTT. Encoded protein: CSVRQFSTPEAFF.

The chain combines TRBV15 with TRBJ2-3; tentative D call: TRBD2 (6 bases). This CDR3 is built from 16 residues. Germline CDR1 is LNHNV and CDR2 is YYDKDF (reference sequence). With 1 base removed from V and 5 bases from J, the gap between germline ends came to 16 bases. The CDR3 is CATSRAIAVGVDTQYF. Written as DNA, the CDR3 is TGTGCCACCAGCAGAGCAATAGCGGTGGGGGTAGATACGCAGTATTTT.

V usage is TRBV12-3 or TRBV12-4 and J usage is TRBJ2-2; D may be TRBD2 (5 bases). CDR3 length: 17 residues. V dropped 5 bases and J dropped 4 bases, with 20 bases sitting between them. The CDR3 nucleotides are TGTGCCAGCAGTCCCACCAGGACGGACTCGGGCACCGGGGAGCTGTTTTTT. It codes for CASSPTRTDSGTGELFF.